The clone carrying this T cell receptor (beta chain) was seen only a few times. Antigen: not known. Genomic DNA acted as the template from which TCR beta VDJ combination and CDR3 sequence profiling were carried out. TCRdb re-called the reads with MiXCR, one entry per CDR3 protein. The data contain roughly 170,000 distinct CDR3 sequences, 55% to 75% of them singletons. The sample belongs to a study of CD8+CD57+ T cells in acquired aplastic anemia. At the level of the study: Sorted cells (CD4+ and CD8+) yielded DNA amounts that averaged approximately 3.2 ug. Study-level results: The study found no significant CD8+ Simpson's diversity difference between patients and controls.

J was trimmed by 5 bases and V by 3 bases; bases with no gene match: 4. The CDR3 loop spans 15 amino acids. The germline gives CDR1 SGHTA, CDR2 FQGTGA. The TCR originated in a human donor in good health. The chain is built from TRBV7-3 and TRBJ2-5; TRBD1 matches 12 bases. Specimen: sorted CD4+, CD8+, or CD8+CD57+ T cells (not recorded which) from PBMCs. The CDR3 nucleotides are TGTGCCAGCAGCTTGGGACAGGGGGCAGTCGAGACCCAGTACTTC. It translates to CASSLGQGAVETQYF. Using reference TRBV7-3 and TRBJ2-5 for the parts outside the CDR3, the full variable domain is GAGVSQTPSNKVTEKGKYVELRCDPISGHTALYWYRQSLGQGPEFLIYFQGTGAADDSGLPNDRFFAVRPEGSVSTLKIQRTERGDSAVYLCASSLGQGAVETQYFGPGTRLLVL.